Each of the 25 T cell receptor beta chains below was sequenced from the same sample in a study of T cells after yellow fever vaccination. TCRdb ran MiXCR on the 5' RACE reads and lists one entry per CDR3 protein. Found here are a few hundred thousand distinct CDR3 sequences, almost 4% of them singletons; the top ten hold 24%. The sequencing used PBMCs, collected 5 days after the yellow fever booster vaccination. The source is a young man who received the YFV17D yellow fever vaccine.

The CDR3, as DNA: TGTGCCAGCAGTTACTCCGGGACCGGGGACTACGAGCAGTACTTC. The encoded protein is CASSYSGTGDYEQYF. The chain employs TRBV6-5 and TRBJ2-7; D may correspond to TRBD1 or TRBD2 (5 bases each). Per the germline V gene, CDR1 is MNHEY and CDR2 is SVGAGI. The CDR3 has 15 amino acids. Deletions cut 0 bases from V and 3 bases from J, with 12 bases between.

This clonotype occurred many times. This chain connects TRBV15 to TRBJ2-3, with D perhaps TRBD2 (5 bases). Per germline, CDR1 LNHNV and CDR2 YYDKDF (reference sequence). The V end was cut by 0 bases, the J end by 3 bases, with 7 bases between. This CDR3 region has 14 residues. Here the CDR3 DNA reads TGTGCCACCAGCAGAGATCGAGGGACAGATACGCAGTATTTT. This sequence encodes CATSRDRGTDTQYF.

Only a few counts were recorded for this clonotype. The chain couples TRBV20-1 to TRBJ2-7, with TRBD2 matching over 7 bases. The CDR3 loop spans 17 amino acids. The junction had 15 bases not matched to a gene; V was cut back by 2 bases and J by 2 bases. Germline loops: CDR1 DFQATT, CDR2 SNEGSKA (reference sequence). CDR3 sequence reads: CSARRLARRGRTYEQYF. The CDR3 bases are TGCAGTGCTAGACGCCTTGCCAGGCGGGGGAGGACCTACGAGCAGTACTTC.

The sample holds a few counts of this clonotype. This chain uses TRBV7-8 with TRBJ2-5; TRBD2 agrees at 10 bases. Trimming at V came to 6 bases and at J to 2 bases, leaving 6 bases not matched to a gene. The CDR3 sequence is 15 residues long. CDR1 SGHVS and CDR2 FQNEAQ come from the germline V gene. In nucleotides, the CDR3 is TGTGCCAGCAGGCCCCTAGCGGGGGCACAAGAGACCCAGTACTTC. This gives the protein CASRPLAGAQETQYF.

There are a few counts of this clonotype. The rearrangement links TRBV14 to TRBJ2-1; 13 nucleotides match TRBD2. Losses at the gene ends were 3 bases for V and 12 bases for J; bases not matched to a gene: 8. CDR3 length: 15 residues. Germline values: CDR1 SGHDN, CDR2 FVKESK. The CDR3 bases are TGTGCCAGCAGCCACGGACTAGCGGGGGTGAATTGGCAGTTCTTC. Translated, it gives CASSHGLAGVNWQFF.

CDR3 sequence (DNA): TGTGCCAGCAGTTACGGGTTGGGCAGGGGCGCCGAAGCTTTCTTT. This codes for CASSYGLGRGAEAFF. The chain uses TRBV6-2 or TRBV6-3 and TRBJ1-1, with TRBD1 as a possible D gene (6 bases). V lost 2 bases, J lost 8 bases, and 18 bases lay in between. The CDR3 runs to 15 residues. CDR1 and CDR2 (germline): MNHEY, SVGEGT.

This clonotype was seen a handful of times. This CDR3 is CAIRDQDSYEQYF. CDR3 in DNA: TGTGCCATCCGGGACCAAGATTCCTACGAGCAGTACTTC. The chain uses TRBV10-3 and TRBJ2-7; D could derive from TRBD1 or TRBD2 (5 bases each). CDR1 and CDR2 (germline): ENHRY, SYGVKD. The CDR3 runs to 13 residues. V was shortened by 8 bases and J by 1 base, with 12 bases between the two germline ends.

The sample holds many counts of this clonotype. This chain links TRBV23-1 with TRBJ1-1; 7 bases map to TRBD1. TRBV23-1 is sorted into the ORF group, with uncertain function. This CDR3 region has 16 residues. Trimming cost V 3 bases and J 0 bases; bases outside gene matches: 7. CDR3 nucleotides: TGCGCCAGCAGTCAGAAACCGGGACAGATGAACACTGAAGCTTTCTTT. Translating gives CASSQKPGQMNTEAFF.

The rearrangement joins TRBV5-1 to TRBJ2-1; the D is unclear. Trimming took 7 bases from V and 0 from J, leaving 11 bases between them. CDR1 is SGHRS, CDR2 YFSETQ, per germline. The CDR3 is 14 amino acids. CDR3 in DNA: TGCGCCAGCTGCCCGGCGTCCTCCTACAATGAGCAGTTCTTC. Encoded protein: CASCPASSYNEQFF.

The V gene is TRBV7-2, the J gene TRBJ1-6; D unresolved. This CDR3 comprises 14 residues. Per the germline V gene, CDR1 is SGHTA and CDR2 is FQGNSA. V was pared by 1 base and J by 10 bases, with 11 bases between. DNA of the CDR3: TGTGCCAGCAGCTTAGAAGGGTTTGAGTCACCCCTCCACTTT. It specifies CASSLEGFESPLHF.

This clonotype showed up many times. This chain connects TRBV3-1 to TRBJ2-1; 7 positions match TRBD2. The germline V gene has CDR1 LGHDT and CDR2 YNNKEL (reference sequence). The V and J ends lost 0 bases and 10 bases, in that order; junction bases with no gene match: 15. The CDR3 totals 17 residues. CDR3 protein: CASSQEPVQRGTREQFF. CDR3 sequence (DNA): TGTGCCAGCAGCCAAGAGCCAGTCCAGCGGGGCACGAGGGAGCAGTTCTTC.

This clonotype was counted a few times. The V and J genes are TRBV5-1 and TRBJ2-5; no clear D gene. V was pared by 4 bases and J by 1 base, with 14 bases between. Germline V CDR1 and CDR2: SGHRS, YFSETQ. This CDR3 is 15 amino acids long. In DNA, the CDR3 is TGCGCCAGCAGCCCCGAGGTTTCGGCCCAAGAGACCCAGTACTTC. This encodes CASSPEVSAQETQYF.

This clonotype was detected ten times or more. The genes are TRBV7-2 and TRBJ1-2; D call uncertain. The CDR3 runs to 12 residues. Germline CDR1 reads SGHTA; CDR2 reads FQGNSA. The V end lost 5 bases, the J end lost 4 bases, and 8 bases lay between the germline ends. In nucleotides, the CDR3 is TGTGCCAGCAGCCCTGTTTTCTATGGCTACACCTTC. The encoded protein is CASSPVFYGYTF.

The rearrangement joins TRBV7-9 to TRBJ1-2; 8 nucleotides match TRBD1. Germline V lookup: CDR1 SEHNR, CDR2 FQNEAQ (reference sequence). The CDR3 is 15 amino acids. The V gene end was trimmed by 5 bases and the J gene end by 1 base; junction bases not matched to a gene: 6. The CDR3 sequence is CASSALDRDNYGYTF. For the CDR3, the DNA is TGTGCCAGCAGCGCGTTGGACAGGGATAACTATGGCTACACCTTC. Filled out from reference TRBV7-9 and TRBJ1-2, the complete variable domain reads DTGVSQNPRHKITKRGQNVTFRCDPISEHNRLYWYRQTLGQGPEFLTYFQNEAQLEKSRLLSDRFSAERPKGSFSTLEIQRTEQGDSAMYLCASSALDRDNYGYTFGSGTRLTVV.

This clonotype was seen only a few times. The gene calls are TRBV19 and TRBJ1-3; D remains ambiguous. Per germline, CDR1 LNHDA and CDR2 SQIVND (reference sequence). The V end lost 7 bases, the J end lost 0 bases, and 7 bases lay between the germline ends. The CDR3 consists of 13 residues. The CDR3 coding sequence is TGTGCCAGTAAGACCGACTCTGGAAACACCATATATTTT. Protein: CASKTDSGNTIYF.

The CDR3 sequence: CSAYRAANYGYTF. The CDR3 nucleotides are TGCAGCGCCTACAGGGCGGCTAACTATGGCTACACCTTC. The chain has TRBV29-1 and TRBJ1-2, with a weak D call TRBD1 (6 bases). The CDR3 has 13 amino acids. Trimming removed 7 bases at V and 0 bases at J, with 12 bases between. Per the germline V gene, CDR1 is SQVTM and CDR2 is ANQGSEA.

The chain couples TRBV4-3 to TRBJ1-6; 7 nucleotides line up with TRBD1. The CDR3 contains 17 residues. CDR1 and CDR2 (germline): LGHNA, YSLEER. V gave up 6 bases and J gave up 3 bases; unmatched junction bases: 11. CDR3 coding DNA: TGCGCCAGCAGTATCAAACCCGGGACAGACTATAATTCACCCCTCCACTTT. Amino acid sequence: CASSIKPGTDYNSPLHF.

This clonotype has more than one count but fewer than ten. This rearrangement joins TRBV5-4 to TRBJ2-1; perhaps D is TRBD1 or TRBD2 (6 bases each). Germline CDR1 SGHNT, CDR2 YYREEE (reference sequence). The V gene lost 2 bases and the J gene lost 7 bases, with 13 bases spanning the gap. The CDR3 covers 14 residues. This CDR3 reads CASSFEGGWNEQFF. CDR3 bases: TGTGCCAGCAGCTTCGAGGGGGGTTGGAATGAGCAGTTCTTC. Using reference TRBV5-4 and TRBJ2-1 for the parts outside the CDR3, the full variable domain is ETGVTQSPTHLIKTRGQQVTLRCSSQSGHNTVSWYQQALGQGPQFIFQYYREEENGRGNFPPRFSGLQFPNYSSELNVNALELDDSALYLCASSFEGGWNEQFFGPGTRLTVL.

This chain uses TRBV20-1 with TRBJ2-3, with D unresolved. The CDR3 is made up of 12 amino acids. The germline V gene encodes CDR1 DFQATT and CDR2 SNEGSKA (reference sequence). Trimming pared 6 bases from V and 5 bases from J, leaving 12 bases between. The CDR3 nucleotides are TGCAGTGCAGAAGTCGAGAGAGATACGCAGTATTTT. Amino acid sequence: CSAEVERDTQYF.

This clonotype has at least ten counts. J is TRBJ2-2 and V is TRBV4-1; D perhaps matches TRBD1 (5 bases). The CDR3 runs 16 residues. V lost 0 bases, J lost 5 bases, and 13 bases lay in between. Germline V gives CDR1 MGHRA, CDR2 YSYEKL. The CDR3 nucleotides read TGCGCCAGCAGCCAAGAGCTAGGGGAACTGACCGGGGAGCTGTTTTTT. This translates into CASSQELGELTGELFF.

This clonotype has more than one count but fewer than ten. The genes are TRBV5-4 and TRBJ2-7; 8 bases line up with TRBD1. The trim removed 2 bases at V and 6 bases at J, leaving 7 bases unmatched. This CDR3 has 14 amino acids. Germline V lookup: CDR1 SGHNT, CDR2 YYREEE (reference sequence). CDR3 region: CASSFNRGRVEQYV. DNA of the CDR3: TGTGCCAGCAGCTTCAACAGGGGGAGAGTCGAGCAGTACGTC.

Only a few counts were recorded for this clonotype. This sequence joins TRBV20-1 and TRBJ2-5; D might be TRBD2 (6 bases). The V gene's germline CDR1 is DFQATT and CDR2 SNEGSKA (reference sequence). Trimming took 8 bases from V and 5 from J, leaving 18 bases between them. The CDR3 has 13 residues. The CDR3 reads CSTPGGRKETQYF. The CDR3 DNA is TGCAGTACCCCTGGGGGGAGGAAGGAGACCCAGTACTTC.

The sample holds a few counts of this clonotype. The genes are TRBV24-1 and TRBJ1-5, with TRBD1 as a possible D gene (5 bases). Germline CDR1 is KGHDR and CDR2 is SFDVKD. The CDR3 is 16 residues long. Trimming removed 2 bases from V and 4 bases from J, with 14 bases in between. DNA of the CDR3: TGTGCCACCAGTGATTCGGGCGCGGGGGGTAATCAGCCCCAGCATTTT. As protein: CATSDSGAGGNQPQHF.

Only a few counts were recorded for this clonotype. This rearrangement joins TRBV9 to TRBJ2-3, with 10 positions matching TRBD2. After removal of 0 bases from V and 2 bases from J, the junction contained 6 bases not matched to a gene. The CDR3 runs to 17 residues. Germline V lookup: CDR1 SGDLS, CDR2 YYNGEE. The CDR3 coding sequence is TGTGCCAGCAGCGTAGGGAGTAGCGGGGGGCCCACAGATACGCAGTATTTT. Residues: CASSVGSSGGPTDTQYF.

Many counts were recorded for this clonotype. The V call is TRBV5-1, the J call TRBJ1-6; D is unresolved. Per the germline V gene, CDR1 is SGHRS and CDR2 is YFSETQ. With 0 bases removed from V and 12 bases from J, the gap between germline ends came to 7 bases. The CDR3 length is 12 residues. Here the CDR3 DNA reads TGCGCCAGCAGCTTGGTTCCCGGACCCCTCCACTTT. Translated: CASSLVPGPLHF.